This T cell receptor (beta chain) is drawn from a study of OX40 agonist ivuxolimab in advanced cancers. General observations from the study: Circulating CD4+ and CD8+ T cells showed clonal expansion by week 6 at 0.1 to 3.0 mg/kg. CD8+ T cells were the subset that, on average, had more expanded clones than CD4+.

Germline V CDR1 and CDR2: MNHEY, SMNVEV (reference sequence). The CDR3 loop spans 13 amino acids. Trimming took 2 bases from V and 4 from J, leaving 9 bases between them. The table came from immunoSEQ multiplex PCR; TCRdb's copy has only in-frame clones and leaves some out. In the table there are about 100,000 clones, about 90% of which are singletons. With autoimmune disease history or systemic immunosuppression, patients were excluded. Notes on this clone: The antigen remains undetermined.

Here the sequenced sample was CD4+ or CD8+ T cells sorted from blood, taken in a trial of the OX40 agonist ivuxolimab. The receptor was derived from an adult with an advanced solid tumor such as melanoma, head and neck, liver or kidney cancer. V gene TRBV27 combines with J gene TRBJ2-7; D gene uncertain. The CDR3 protein is CASSLGVWYEQYF. The CDR3 DNA reads as TGTGCCAGCAGTTTAGGGGTGTGGTACGAGCAGTACTTC.